There are many counts of the clone carrying this TCR beta chain. Its antigen is undetermined. Used for diagnoses were clinical symptoms, serum thyroxine and TRAb, thyroid ultrasound and orbital computed tomography. This specimen belongs to a study of T cells in Graves' hyperthyroidism and ophthalmopathy. Study-level points and caveats: Ophthalmopathy was predicted by the model a median of about six months ahead of onset.

It was RNA transcripts that yielded the amplified TCR beta CDR3 regions. RT-PCR in the first round (using the HTBI primer set) targeted the TCR CDR3. Each CDR3 protein is one row after TCRdb ran MiXCR on the multiplex PCR reads. The sample holds about 270,000 distinct CDR3 sequences, almost 25% seen once. The CDR3 runs to 15 residues. Trimming took 4 bases from V and 5 from J; bases not matched to a gene: 10. The germline gives CDR1 SGHRS, CDR2 YFSETQ. The chain employs TRBV5-1 and TRBJ1-2; 8 bases line up with TRBD1. Specimen: blood. This sequence was found in a woman aged 40 to 50 with Graves' ophthalmopathy. The CDR3: CASSPGQGILYGYTF. The CDR3, as DNA: TGCGCCAGCAGCCCCGGACAGGGAATCTTATATGGCTACACCTTC.